These 14 T cell receptor beta chains share one sample of origin, sequenced in a study of blood T cell repertoires in COVID-19. This table comes from immunoSEQ multiplex PCR, and its TCRdb copy is limited to in-frame clones, with some not included. The sample includes 250,000 to 350,000 clones, more than 85% of them seen just once. The sample taken for sequencing was PBMCs or T cells enriched from blood (not recorded which). Source of these receptors: a woman in her twenties or thirties who had recovered from COVID-19.

This clone appeared a single time. The chain recombines TRBV6-1 with TRBJ2-5; 12 nucleotides match TRBD2. The CDR3 spans 14 residues. V dropped 3 bases and J dropped 7; count of bases not matched to a gene: 3. Germline V gives CDR1 MNHNS, CDR2 SASEGT. CDR3 residues: CASSESSGGVTQYF. CDR3 sequence (DNA): TGTGCCAGCAGTGAGTCTAGCGGGGGGGTGACCCAGTACTTC.

The gene calls are TRBV3-1 (or the pseudogene TRBV3-2) and TRBJ1-4; 9 bases are a match to TRBD1. Trimming removed 3 bases from V and 15 bases from J; junction bases left unmatched: 11. The CDR3 loop spans 14 amino acids. Germline-derived CDR1 and CDR2 are LGHDT and YNNKEL (reference sequence). Here the CDR3 reads CASSQAGTGFILFF. DNA for the CDR3: TGTGCCAGCAGCCAGGCCGGGACAGGGTTTATTTTGTTTTTT.

The rearrangement uses TRBV4-2 and TRBJ1-1; D unresolved. V was pared by 3 bases and J by 4 bases, with 9 bases between. CDR1 is LGHNA, CDR2 YNFKEQ, per germline. The CDR3 consists of 13 residues. The CDR3 DNA reads as TGTGCCAGCAGCCAGAGTAGAGGCACTGAAGCTTTCTTT. It specifies CASSQSRGTEAFF.

The CDR3 loop reads CASRAEFALQGTGELFF. As DNA, the CDR3 is TGCGCCAGCAGGGCGGAATTCGCACTACAGGGAACCGGGGAGCTGTTTTTT. This chain connects TRBV5-1 to TRBJ2-2; D is possibly TRBD1 (6 bases). Trimming stripped 5 bases from V and 5 bases from J, with 22 bases between. This CDR3 has 17 residues. CDR1 and CDR2 from the germline V gene are SGHRS and YFSETQ.

The chain uses TRBV7-8 and TRBJ1-6, with a possible D match to TRBD1 (6 bases). Germline V gene data show CDR1 as SGHVS and CDR2 as FQNEAQ. This CDR3 region has 14 residues. Between the trimmed V and J ends, which lost 2 bases and 8 bases, there was a span of 10 bases. CDR3 nucleotides: TGTGCCAGCAGCTTAAACAGGGTGGATTCACCCCTCCACTTT. Amino acid sequence: CASSLNRVDSPLHF.

The chain has TRBV10-1 and TRBJ2-1, with TRBD2 identical over 14 bases. The V segment lost 3 bases and the J segment 5 bases; nucleotides outside the gene matches: 6. The CDR3 totals 17 residues. Germline CDR1 is WNHNN and CDR2 is SYGVQD (reference sequence). The CDR3 region has the DNA TGCGCCAGCAGTGACCGCCGGACTAGCGGGAGGAACAATGAGCAGTTCTTC. Its protein is CASSDRRTSGRNNEQFF.

This chain joins TRBV6-4 and TRBJ2-1; 8 nucleotides line up with TRBD1. Germline V gene lookup returns CDR1 MRHNA and CDR2 SNTAGT. The V and J ends lost 6 bases and 0 bases, in that order; junction bases with no gene match: 4. The CDR3 loop spans 15 amino acids. CDR3 DNA: TGTGCCAGCAGGCCAGGGGGCAGCTCCTACAATGAGCAGTTCTTC. Its translation: CASRPGGSSYNEQFF.

This chain uses TRBV6-6 with TRBJ2-2, with a weak D call TRBD1 (6 bases). The length of the CDR3 is 17 residues. Trimming pared 5 bases from V and 1 base from J, leaving 17 bases between. Germline lookup yields CDR1 MNHNY and CDR2 SVGAGI (reference sequence). CDR3 bases: TGTGCCAGCAGTCGGTACAGGGCTGGGGGGAACACCGGGGAGCTGTTTTTT. It yields the protein CASSRYRAGGNTGELFF.

The rearrangement links TRBV12-3 or TRBV12-4 to TRBJ1-6; D remains unclear. The CDR3 totals 12 residues. V was clipped by 2 bases and J by 8 bases, with 4 bases between them. The CDR3 loop reads CASSLTDSPLHF. The CDR3 nucleotides read TGTGCCAGCAGTTTAACGGATTCACCCCTCCACTTT.

This CDR3 reads CASSGTSGLYNEQFF. The CDR3 DNA follows: TGTGCCAGCAGCGGGACTAGCGGGCTGTACAATGAGCAGTTCTTC. The chain links TRBV6-2 or TRBV6-3 to TRBJ2-1; 12 nucleotides agree with TRBD2. Germline V CDR1 and CDR2: MNHEY, SVGEGT. V dropped 6 bases and J dropped 4; count of bases not matched to a gene: 4. The CDR3 consists of 15 residues.

This clone has just one count. The chain combines TRBV5-6 with TRBJ1-2; 8 bases match TRBD1. V trimming: 0 bases; J trimming: 7 bases; junction bases outside the gene matches: 8. CDR1 is SGHDT and CDR2 is YYEEEE in the germline V gene. The CDR3 covers 15 residues. The CDR3 region is CASSLVDRVRGGYTF. The CDR3 DNA reads TGTGCCAGCAGCTTGGTGGACAGGGTGAGGGGTGGCTACACCTTC.

The chain combines TRBV18 with TRBJ2-2, with 8 bases matching TRBD1. Germline CDR1 KGHSH, CDR2 LQKENI. V lost 7 bases to trimming and J lost 1 base; unmatched junction nucleotides: 5. The CDR3 loop spans 15 amino acids. CDR3 protein: CASCSGTGNTGELFF. The CDR3 nucleotides are TGTGCCAGCTGCTCCGGGACAGGGAACACCGGGGAGCTGTTTTTT.

The V call is TRBV2, the J call TRBJ2-7; maybe TRBD1 (5 bases). The CDR3 spans 13 residues. Trimming took off 6 bases at V and 4 bases at J, with 13 bases between the two ends. Germline CDR1 and CDR2: SNHLY and FYNNEI. In nucleotides, the CDR3 is TGTGCCAGCAGGAAGGACACCGATTACGAGCAGTACTTC. Translating it yields CASRKDTDYEQYF.

This clone was recorded only once. V gene TRBV28 combines with J gene TRBJ2-1; D is undetermined. The CDR3 covers 12 residues. Germline CDR1 reads MDHEN; CDR2 reads SYDVKM. Trimming pared 5 bases from V and 13 bases from J, leaving 15 bases between. The CDR3 bases are TGTGCCAGCAGTCCTAACCCTGAAGTACAGTTCTTC. Amino acids: CASSPNPEVQFF.